The 10 T cell receptor beta chains presented below share a single source sample, sequenced in a study of CD8 T cells in ankylosing spondylitis (dated by TCRdb to the late 2010s). The library was generated by 5' RACE. The instrument was an Illumina HiSeq 2500. Using fastp trimming at Q25 and MiXCR clonotype assembly, TCRdb reanalyzed the public sequencing data and kept in-frame beta chains. Rows with a matching CDR3 protein are joined into one entry that keeps the most common DNA and genes. The table for this sample lists around 330,000 distinct CDR3 sequences; approximately 10% of them were counted only once. The top ten constitute roughly 9.5% of the sample. What was sequenced was blood, either unsorted or a sorted T cell fraction (not recorded which). The receptors derive from a female donor with ankylosing spondylitis or in good health (not recorded which).

This clonotype occurred a few times. The V call is TRBV12-3 or TRBV12-4, the J call TRBJ2-1; 9 bases map to TRBD2. This CDR3 is built from 19 residues. Losses at the gene ends were 4 bases for V and 3 bases for J; bases not matched to a gene: 16. The CDR3 DNA is TGTGCCAGCAGTTCATATTTCCCCTTTGCGGGAGGGTACTACAATGAGCAGTTCTTC. This gives the protein CASSSYFPFAGGYYNEQFF.

This clonotype was recorded at least ten times. The V call is TRBV24-1, the J call TRBJ2-2, with D perhaps matching TRBD1 (6 bases). V was pared by 4 bases and J by 6 bases, with 11 bases between. This CDR3 has 14 residues. Germline lookup yields CDR1 KGHDR and CDR2 SFDVKD. The CDR3, as DNA: TGTGCCACCAGTGACCCCCGGACAGCCGGGGAGCTGTTTTTT. This translates into CATSDPRTAGELFF.

There are many counts of this clonotype. The V and J genes are TRBV5-1 and TRBJ2-1; either TRBD1 or TRBD2 may fit D (6 bases each). This CDR3 spans 17 amino acids. Trimming removed 3 bases at V and 3 bases at J, with 19 bases between. CDR1 and CDR2 (germline): SGHRS, YFSETQ. CDR3 coding DNA: TGCGCCAGCAGCTGGGCCATGGGGGGCCGCTACTACAATGAGCAGTTCTTC. This encodes CASSWAMGGRYYNEQFF.

This clonotype showed up just a few times. V gene TRBV5-1 combines with J gene TRBJ2-5; TRBD1 is a possible D gene (6 bases). The CDR3 length is 13 residues. Between the trimmed V and J ends, which lost 5 bases and 2 bases, there was a span of 10 bases. In germline, CDR1 is SGHRS, CDR2 YFSETQ. The CDR3 is CASRDRLQETQYF. For the CDR3, the DNA is TGCGCCAGCAGAGACAGGCTTCAAGAGACCCAGTACTTC.

In its sample, this clonotype was seen many times. Because the CDR3's place on the DNA is in doubt, the DNA is left out and the CDR3 is given as listed by TCRdb. The J gene is TRBJ2-1, the V gene TRBV20-1; the table's D call TRBD2 went unverified against the DNA. The CDR3 totals 12 residues, both ends included. Germline V gene sequence: CDR1 DFQATT, CDR2 SNEGSKA (reference sequence). The CDR3: CSASGRGREQFF.

This clonotype was recorded a few times. The chain couples TRBV5-1 to TRBJ1-4, with D possibly being TRBD1 (5 bases). Trimming left V 4 bases short and J 8 bases short, with 15 bases between. Germline assignment: CDR1 SGHRS and CDR2 YFSETQ. This CDR3 contains 14 residues. CDR3 residues: CASSLEAGGEKLFF. The CDR3 DNA follows: TGCGCCAGCAGCCTCGAGGCGGGGGGGGAAAAACTGTTTTTT.

About this clonotype itself: Possible read error: a much larger clone is one base away. The V and J genes are TRBV19 and TRBJ1-2; D gene unclear. There are 13 residues in the CDR3. Germline V gene data show CDR1 as LNHDA and CDR2 as SQIVND (reference sequence). The germline V and J ends were trimmed by 7 bases and 4 bases, with 13 bases remaining between them. The CDR3 here is CASKVQISYGYTF. The CDR3 DNA reads as TGTGCCAGTAAGGTACAAATCTCCTATGGCTACACCTTC.

The table lists this clonotype with a few counts. The rearrangement joins TRBV7-2 to TRBJ2-7, with 12 bases aligning to TRBD1. Trimming cost V 6 bases and J 8 bases; bases outside gene matches: 5. Looked up from germline, CDR1 is SGHTA and CDR2 is FQGNSA. This CDR3 has 13 amino acids. The CDR3 protein is CASRGTGGPKQYF. The CDR3 DNA reads as TGTGCCAGCAGAGGGACAGGGGGCCCCAAGCAGTACTTC. The whole variable domain, filled in from reference TRBV7-2 and TRBJ2-7, reads GAGVSQSPSNKVTEKGKDVELRCDPISGHTALYWYRQSLGQGLEFLIYFQGNSAPDKSGLPSDRFSAERTGGSVSTLTIQRTQQEDSAVYLCASRGTGGPKQYFGPGTRLTVT.

This clonotype was seen many times. This sequence joins TRBV29-1 and TRBJ2-3; weak D call: TRBD1 (5 bases). The V gene lost 7 bases and the J gene lost 0 bases, with 14 bases spanning the gap. CDR3 length: 14 residues. Germline lookup yields CDR1 SQVTM and CDR2 ANQGSEA. The CDR3 here is CSGKTGTSTDTQYF. CDR3 sequence (DNA): TGCAGCGGCAAAACAGGTACCAGCACAGATACGCAGTATTTT.

The J gene is TRBJ2-3, the V gene TRBV5-1, with D possibly being TRBD2 (6 bases). Trimming removed 7 bases at V and 3 bases at J, with 15 bases between. The CDR3 spans 14 residues. Looked up from germline, CDR1 is SGHRS and CDR2 is YFSETQ. The CDR3 loop is CASDYGGRTDTQYF. In nucleotides, the CDR3 is TGCGCCAGCGACTACGGGGGTAGGACAGATACGCAGTATTTT.